This T cell receptor beta chain comes out of a study of blood T cell repertoires in COVID-19. Study-wide background: There were acute and convalescent COVID-19 samples, and they came from the United States, Italy and Spain.

Sequencing used immunoSEQ multiplex PCR; TCRdb keeps in-frame clones, though not all of them. The sample lists hundreds of thousands of clones, more than 75% occurring once. Specimen: peripheral blood. The clonotype was recovered from a human donor in a cohort sampled during active COVID-19.

CDR3 sequence reads: CASSRGADVKLFF. Here the CDR3 DNA reads TGTGCCAGCTCCCGGGGAGCAGACGTAAAACTGTTTTTT. This sequence joins TRBV28 and TRBJ1-4; D is ambiguous. The CDR3 covers 13 residues. V shed 8 bases and J shed 10 bases, with 17 bases lying between them. Germline-derived CDR1 and CDR2 are MDHEN and SYDVKM. Supplemented by reference TRBV28 and TRBJ1-4, the full variable domain reads DVKVTQSSRYLVKRTGEKVFLECVQDMDHENMFWYRQDPGLGLRLIYFSYDVKMKEKGDIPEGYSVSREKKERFSLILESASTNQTSMYLCASSRGADVKLFFGSGTQLSVL.